The table lists the clone carrying this T cell receptor (beta chain) with a few counts. Its antigen is undetermined. Sample-barcoded 5' priming and a J-beta primer mix drove a second PCR of about 6 to 11 cycles. TCRdb processed the 5' RACE reads anew with MiXCR; each CDR3 protein has one entry. The sample includes around 800,000 distinct CDR3 sequences, less than 60% seen only once; the top ten take roughly 18%. The CDR3 covers 15 residues. Germline CDR1 SGHTA, CDR2 FQGTGA. These data originate in a study of blood T cells in healthy people across ages. The study, taken as a whole, reports: PBMCs went unsorted, and a conclusive naive versus antigen-experienced comparison was therefore prevented. Naive T cell percentage showed a strong correlation with the diversity of TCR beta. Fewer expanded clones and more diversity marked long-lived versus aged donors.

This clonotype originated in a man of 80 years or more in good health. Sequenced: blood. V is TRBV7-3 and J is TRBJ2-1, with D maybe TRBD1 (6 bases). The DNA end is more similar to TRBJ2-7, so the J call may be wrong. CDR3 in DNA: TGTGCCAGCAGTCTCAGGGGAAGCTCCTACAATGAGCAGTACTTC. This gives the protein CASSLRGSSYNEQYF.